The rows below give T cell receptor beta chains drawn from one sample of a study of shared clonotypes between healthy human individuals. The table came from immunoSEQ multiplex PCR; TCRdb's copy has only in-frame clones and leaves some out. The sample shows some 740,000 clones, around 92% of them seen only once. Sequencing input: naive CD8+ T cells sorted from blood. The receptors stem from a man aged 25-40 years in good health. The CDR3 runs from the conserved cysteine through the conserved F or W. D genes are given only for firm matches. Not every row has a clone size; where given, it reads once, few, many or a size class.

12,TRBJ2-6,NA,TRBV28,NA,TGTGCCAGCAGACCCGACAGGAACGTCCTGACTTTC,CASRPDRNVLTF
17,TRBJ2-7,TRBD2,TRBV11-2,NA,TGTGCCAGCAGCTTCGGAAGCGTCGGGACTAGCGGAAACGAGCAGTACTTC,CASSFGSVGTSGNEQYF
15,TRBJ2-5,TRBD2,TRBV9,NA,TGTGCCAGCAGCGCCGGGACTAGCGTGAAAGAGACCCAGTACTTC,CASSAGTSVKETQYF
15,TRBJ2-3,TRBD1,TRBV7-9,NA,TGTGCCAGCAGCTTCGGACAGGGAGGAGAAGATACGCAGTATTTT,CASSFGQGGEDTQYF
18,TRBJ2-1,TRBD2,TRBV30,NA,TGTGCCTGGAGTGTACGCCACAGACTAGCGGAAAAACACAATGAGCAGTTCTTC,CAWSVRHRLAEKHNEQFF
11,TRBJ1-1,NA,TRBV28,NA,TGTGCCAGCAGTTTGGCGCCGGAAGCTTTCTTT,CASSLAPEAFF
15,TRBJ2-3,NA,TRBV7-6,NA,TGTGCCAGCAGCTTACGCCGGACTAGCACAGATACGCAGTATTTT,CASSLRRTSTDTQYF
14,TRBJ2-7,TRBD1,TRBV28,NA,TGTGCCAGCAGTATCCGGGACAGAGCCTACGAGCAGTACTTC,CASSIRDRAYEQYF
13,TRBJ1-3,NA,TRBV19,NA,TGTGCCAGTGGGACGGTCTCTGGAAACACCATATATTTT,CASGTVSGNTIYF
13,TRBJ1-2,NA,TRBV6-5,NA,TGTGCCAGCAGTTACGTGGGGGAGGGTGGCTACACCTTC,CASSYVGEGGYTF
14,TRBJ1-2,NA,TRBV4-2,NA,TGTGCCAGCAGCCAAGGATGGGGAATGGATGGCTACACCTTC,CASSQGWGMDGYTF
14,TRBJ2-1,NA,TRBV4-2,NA,TGTGCCAGCAGCCAAGAACAGGGTCCCAATGAGCAGTTCTTC,CASSQEQGPNEQFF
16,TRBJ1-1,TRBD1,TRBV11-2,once,TGTGCCAGCAGCCGATCCCCAGGGGGCCCGAACACTGAAGCTTTCTTT,CASSRSPGGPNTEAFF
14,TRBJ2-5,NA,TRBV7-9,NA,TGTGCCAGCAGCTTAGAAGGAGCGCAAGAGACCCAGTACTTC,CASSLEGAQETQYF
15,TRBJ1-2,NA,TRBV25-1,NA,TGTGCCAGCAGTGAAGGCTTTGGGGGGCACTATGGCTACACCTTC,CASSEGFGGHYGYTF
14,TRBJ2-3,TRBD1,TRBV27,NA,TGTGCCAGCAGCCCGGACAGGAACACAGATACGCAGTATTTT,CASSPDRNTDTQYF
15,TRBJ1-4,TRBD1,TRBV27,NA,TGTGCCAGCAGTTTACGGGACAGGCCTAATGAAAAACTGTTTTTT,CASSLRDRPNEKLFF
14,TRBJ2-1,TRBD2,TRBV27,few,TGTGCCAGCCGCCTAGCGGGAGTAGGAAATGAGCAGTTCTTC,CASRLAGVGNEQFF
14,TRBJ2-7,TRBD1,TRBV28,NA,TGTGCCAGCAGTTTTTTTACAGGGGCCTACGAGCAGTACTTC,CASSFFTGAYEQYF
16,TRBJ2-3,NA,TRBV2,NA,TGTGCCAGCAGTCAAAAAGGGACTGTGTTCACAGATACGCAGTATTTT,CASSQKGTVFTDTQYF
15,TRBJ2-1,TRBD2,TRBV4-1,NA,TGCGCCAGCAGCCCCCCTGGGGGGGAGCTAAATGAGCAGTTCTTC,CASSPPGGELNEQFF
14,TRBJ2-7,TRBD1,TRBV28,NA,TGTGCCAGCAGTTTCCTGACAGGGGGACACGAGCAGTACTTC,CASSFLTGGHEQYF
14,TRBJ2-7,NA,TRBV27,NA,TGTGCCAGCAGCCCGGGCCCCGGGGGCTACGAGCAGTACTTC,CASSPGPGGYEQYF
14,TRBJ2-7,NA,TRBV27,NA,TGTGCCAGCGGCACCGCCCTGGACTATCCAGAGCAGTACTTC,CASGTALDYPEQYF
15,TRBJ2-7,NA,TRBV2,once,TGTGCCAGCAGTGAGGAACGGCGGGCCGCCTACGAGCAGTACTTC,CASSEERRAAYEQYF
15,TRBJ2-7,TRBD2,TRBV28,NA,TGTGCCAGCAGCACGGGACTAGCGGGTTCATACGAGCAGTACTTC,CASSTGLAGSYEQYF
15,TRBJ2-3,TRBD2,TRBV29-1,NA,TGCAGCTTCCTCCCGGGGCGGGAGGTTCCAGATACGCAGTATTTT,CSFLPGREVPDTQYF
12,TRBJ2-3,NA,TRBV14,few,TGTGCCAGCAGCCATCGGGAGTATACGCAGTATTTT,CASSHREYTQYF
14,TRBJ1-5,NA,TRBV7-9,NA,TGTGCCAGCAGCTTACCAGGGGAACGGCAGCCCCAGCATTTT,CASSLPGERQPQHF
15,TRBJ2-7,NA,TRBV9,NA,TGTGCCAGCAGCGTAGCCGGCAGCCCGGGGTACGAGCAGTACTTC,CASSVAGSPGYEQYF
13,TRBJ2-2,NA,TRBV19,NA,TGTGCCAGTAGTATAGTGGACACCGGGGAGCTGTTTTTT,CASSIVDTGELFF
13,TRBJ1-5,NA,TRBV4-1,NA,TGCGCCAGCAGCCTGGTCCTGGATCAGCCCCAGCATTTT,CASSLVLDQPQHF
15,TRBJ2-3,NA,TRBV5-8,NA,TGTGCCAGCAGCTTGACTGACATTAGCACAGATACGCAGTATTTT,CASSLTDISTDTQYF
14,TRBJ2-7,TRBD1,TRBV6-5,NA,TGTGCCAGCAGTTGGACAGGGGTGGCCTACGAGCAGTACTTC,CASSWTGVAYEQYF
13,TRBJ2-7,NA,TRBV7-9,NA,TGTGCCAGCAGCTTTGGGGGACGAAGCGAGCAGTACTTC,CASSFGGRSEQYF
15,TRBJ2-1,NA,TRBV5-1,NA,TGCGCCAGCAGCTTGGAGGGACTGGACTACAATGAGCAGTTCTTC,CASSLEGLDYNEQFF
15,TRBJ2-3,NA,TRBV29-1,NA,TGCAGCGTTGCAGGAGAGGATTTCGGCACAGATACGCAGTATTTT,CSVAGEDFGTDTQYF
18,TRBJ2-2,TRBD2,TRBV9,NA,TGTGCCAGCAGCGGGTTCCCCGGGACTAGCGGTAACACCGGGGAGCTGTTTTTT,CASSGFPGTSGNTGELFF
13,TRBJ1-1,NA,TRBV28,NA,TGTGCCAGCAGTTTAATAGGGTGGCCTGAAGCTTTCTTT,CASSLIGWPEAFF
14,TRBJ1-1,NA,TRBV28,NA,TGTGCCAGCAGCCCCATCGACCGGAACACTGAAGCTTTCTTT,CASSPIDRNTEAFF
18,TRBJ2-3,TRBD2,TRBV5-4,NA,TGTGCCAGCAGCTTGCCGGGACTAGCGGGAACTAGCACAGATACGCAGTATTTT,CASSLPGLAGTSTDTQYF
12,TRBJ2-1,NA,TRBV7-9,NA,TGTGCCAGCAGCTTTCACCGGGACCTGCTGTTCTTC,CASSFHRDLLFF
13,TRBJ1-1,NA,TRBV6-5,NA,TGTGCCAGCAGCGCAAACAAGAACACTGAAGCTTTCTTT,CASSANKNTEAFF
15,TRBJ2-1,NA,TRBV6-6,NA,TGTGCCAGCAGGCTAGGGGGAGGGGGGTACAATGAGCAGTTCTTC,CASRLGGGGYNEQFF
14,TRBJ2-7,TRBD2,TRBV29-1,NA,TGCAGCGTTGGTAGCGGGAGGCCAACCTACGAGCAGTACTTC,CSVGSGRPTYEQYF
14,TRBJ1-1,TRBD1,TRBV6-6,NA,TGTGCCAGCAGCGGACAGGCCACCAACACTGAAGCTTTCTTT,CASSGQATNTEAFF
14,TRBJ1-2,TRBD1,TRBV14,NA,TGTGCCAGCAGCCAGACCCGGGACAGCTATGGCTACACCTTC,CASSQTRDSYGYTF
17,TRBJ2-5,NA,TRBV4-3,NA,TGCGCCAGCAGCCAAGAAGTGGGGCGGGGAAGCCAAGAGACCCAGTACTTC,CASSQEVGRGSQETQYF
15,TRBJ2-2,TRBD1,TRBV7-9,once,TGTGCCAGCAGGGCCGGGACAGGGGGAACCGGGGAGCTGTTTTTT,CASRAGTGGTGELFF
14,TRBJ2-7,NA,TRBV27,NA,TGTGCCAGCAGTCAGACGCCCACGGCCTACGAGCAGTACTTC,CASSQTPTAYEQYF